The sequence of this T cell receptor (beta chain) was determined in a study of blood T cell repertoires in COVID-19. The overall study: Donors in the United States, Italy and Spain gave samples during acute or convalescent COVID-19. PBMCs, B-cell-depleted T cells, or T cells were the source of the cDNA or gDNA that made up the material.

The CDR3 is 15 amino acids. The germline gives CDR1 SGDLS, CDR2 YYNGEE. Trimming removed 0 bases from V and 8 bases from J, with 15 bases in between. In the original processing: Estimates of nucleated cell counts were drawn from the amplification of reference gene primers. Using immunoSEQ multiplex PCR, the repertoire was profiled, and TCRdb retains in-frame clones only, with some absent. V and J calls and clone size are given by that table; D and trimming were obtained from the DNA. The repertoire includes about 97,000 clones, 75% to 95% of them detected once, and about 1.7% sits in the top ten. This chain links TRBV9 with TRBJ1-5, with D tentatively TRBD1 (5 bases). This TCR derives from a man between 60 and 75 years old with acute or convalescent COVID-19. Sequencing was performed on peripheral blood. CDR3 DNA: TGTGCCAGCAGCGTAGGGATAGGGGCCACGGAGCCCCAGCATTTT. It specifies CASSVGIGATEPQHF.